The 9 T cell receptor beta chains below come from one sample, sequenced in a study of cytomegalovirus exposure and HLA in healthy donors. PCR amplification relied on 60 Vbeta primers (plus 13 Jbeta primers). Produced via immunoSEQ multiplex PCR; TCRdb's table is partial and in-frame only. This table has 150,000 to 200,000 clones, around three quarters appearing once. The specimen was PBMCs. These TCRs come from a woman between 35 and 50 years old in good health and CMV-seronegative.

The V gene is TRBV19, the J gene TRBJ1-6, with D possibly being TRBD1 (6 bases). V shed 1 base and J shed 4 bases, with 14 bases lying between them. Germline V CDR1 and CDR2: LNHDA, SQIVND (reference sequence). The CDR3 loop spans 17 amino acids. The CDR3 DNA follows: TGTGCCAGTAGTATAGTGGACAGCGCTCTGTATAATTCACCCCTCCACTTT. Amino acid sequence: CASSIVDSALYNSPLHF. The full variable domain, with the rest looked up from reference TRBV19 and TRBJ1-6, is DGGITQSPKYLFRKEGQNVTLSCEQNLNHDAMYWYRQDPGQGLRLIYYSQIVNDFQKGDIAEGYSVSREKKESFPLTVTSAQKNPTAFYLCASSIVDSALYNSPLHFGNGTRLTVT.

The rearrangement joins TRBV6-5 to TRBJ2-2, with 8 bases aligning to TRBD1. Germline V CDR1 and CDR2: MNHEY, SVGAGI. The junction had 7 bases not matched to a gene; V was cut back by 3 bases and J by 7 bases. CDR3 length: 15 amino acids. Here the CDR3 DNA reads TGTGCCAGCAGTTATGGGCAGGGGGCTTTCGGGGAGCTGTTTTTT. This gives the protein CASSYGQGAFGELFF.

This chain joins TRBV5-6 and TRBJ2-1; TRBD1 is a possible D gene (6 bases). V was shortened by 4 bases and J by 2 bases, with 16 bases between the two germline ends. Germline V lookup: CDR1 SGHDT, CDR2 YYEEEE. The CDR3 has 16 amino acids. The CDR3 here is CASSVNGQGTYNEQFF. DNA of the CDR3: TGTGCCAGCAGCGTCAATGGGCAGGGGACCTACAATGAGCAGTTCTTC.

This rearrangement joins TRBV5-1 to TRBJ2-4; perhaps TRBD1 as D (6 bases). Germline CDR1 is SGHRS and CDR2 is YFSETQ. Trimming pared 4 bases from V and 5 bases from J, leaving 16 bases between. There are 15 residues in the CDR3. CDR3 sequence: CASSPLDWGQNIQYF. The CDR3 DNA is TGCGCCAGCAGCCCCCTCGACTGGGGGCAAAACATTCAGTACTTC.

This clone was found a few times. This chain links TRBV6-6 with TRBJ2-7, with a tentative D call TRBD1 (6 bases). V lost 5 bases and J lost 0, with 17 bases in between. The CDR3 runs to 16 residues. The V gene's germline CDR1 is MNHNY and CDR2 SVGAGI (reference sequence). The CDR3 reads CASSPRGDIPSYEQYF. The CDR3 DNA is TGTGCCAGCAGTCCTCGAGGGGACATCCCCTCCTACGAGCAGTACTTC.

This clone has more than one count but fewer than ten. The chain uses TRBV5-1 and TRBJ2-1, with D possibly TRBD2 on 5 matching bases. The V and J ends lost 4 bases and 1 base respectively, with 15 bases between them. Germline CDR1 is SGHRS and CDR2 is YFSETQ. The CDR3 extends over 16 amino acids. CDR3 protein: CASSPSSLGSYNEQFF. The CDR3, as DNA: TGCGCCAGCAGCCCGAGTTCACTAGGTTCCTACAATGAGCAGTTCTTC.

The chain has TRBV6-5 and TRBJ1-5; D ambiguous. The V gene's germline CDR1 is MNHEY and CDR2 SVGAGI. The V and J ends lost 6 bases and 0 bases respectively, with 12 bases between them. This CDR3 has 15 amino acids. This chain's CDR3 is CASRPQVISNQPQHF. For the CDR3, the DNA is TGTGCCAGCAGACCCCAGGTGATTAGCAATCAGCCCCAGCATTTT.

The chain employs TRBV6-5 and TRBJ2-3; D is undetermined. Looked up from germline, CDR1 is MNHEY and CDR2 is SVGAGI. The length of the CDR3 is 12 residues. V shed 6 bases and J shed 4 bases, with 8 bases lying between them. The CDR3 is CASRRTPDTQYF. DNA of the CDR3: TGTGCCAGCAGGCGCACCCCAGATACGCAGTATTTT.

This clone was counted a single time. The genes are TRBV18 and TRBJ1-1; TRBD1 agrees at 7 bases. The CDR3 contains 17 residues. Unmatched junction bases numbered 10, after V lost 3 bases and J lost 0 bases. Per the germline V gene, CDR1 is KGHSH and CDR2 is LQKENI. The CDR3 spells CASSPYRVGQVNTEAFF. CDR3 nucleotide sequence: TGTGCCAGCTCACCGTACCGCGTCGGACAGGTGAACACTGAAGCTTTCTTT.